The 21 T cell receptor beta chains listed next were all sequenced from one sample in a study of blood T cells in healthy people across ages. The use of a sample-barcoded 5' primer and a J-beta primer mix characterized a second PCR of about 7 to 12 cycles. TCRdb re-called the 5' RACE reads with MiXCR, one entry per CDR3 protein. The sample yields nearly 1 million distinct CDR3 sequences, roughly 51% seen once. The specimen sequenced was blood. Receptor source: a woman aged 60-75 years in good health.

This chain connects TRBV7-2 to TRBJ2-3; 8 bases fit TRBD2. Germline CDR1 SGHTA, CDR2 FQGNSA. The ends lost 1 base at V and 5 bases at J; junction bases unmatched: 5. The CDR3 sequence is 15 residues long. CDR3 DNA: TGTGCCAGCAGCTTAGTAGCGGGGAGAGGAGATACGCAGTATTTT. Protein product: CASSLVAGRGDTQYF.

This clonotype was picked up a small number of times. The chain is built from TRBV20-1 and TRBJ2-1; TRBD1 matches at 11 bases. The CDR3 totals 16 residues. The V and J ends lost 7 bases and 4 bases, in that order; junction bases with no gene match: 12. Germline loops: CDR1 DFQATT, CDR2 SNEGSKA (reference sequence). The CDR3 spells CSVKTLGTGGYNEQFF. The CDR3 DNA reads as TGCAGTGTCAAGACCCTAGGGACAGGGGGTTACAATGAGCAGTTCTTC.

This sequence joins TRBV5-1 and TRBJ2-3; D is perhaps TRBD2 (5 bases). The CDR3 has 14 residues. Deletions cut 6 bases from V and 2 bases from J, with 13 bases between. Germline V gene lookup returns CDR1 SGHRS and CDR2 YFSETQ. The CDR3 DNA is TGCGCCAGCACCTCCTTCGGACTCACAGATACGCAGTATTTT. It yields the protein CASTSFGLTDTQYF.

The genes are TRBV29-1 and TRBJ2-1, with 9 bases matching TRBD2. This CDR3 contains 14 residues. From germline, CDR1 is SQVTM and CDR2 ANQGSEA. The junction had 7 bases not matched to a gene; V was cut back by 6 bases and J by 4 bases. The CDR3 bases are TGCAGCGTATTAGCGGGAGTTAGTTACAATGAGCAGTTCTTC. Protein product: CSVLAGVSYNEQFF.

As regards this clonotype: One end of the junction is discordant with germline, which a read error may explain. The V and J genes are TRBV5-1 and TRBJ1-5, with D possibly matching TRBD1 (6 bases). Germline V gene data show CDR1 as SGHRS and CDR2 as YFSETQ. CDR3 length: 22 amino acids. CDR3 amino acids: CASSRAGKGGLTFSYSNQPQHF. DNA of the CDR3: TGCGCCAGCAGCCGGGCGGGTAAGGGGGGCCTAACATTTTCCTATAGCAATCAGCCACAGCATTTT.

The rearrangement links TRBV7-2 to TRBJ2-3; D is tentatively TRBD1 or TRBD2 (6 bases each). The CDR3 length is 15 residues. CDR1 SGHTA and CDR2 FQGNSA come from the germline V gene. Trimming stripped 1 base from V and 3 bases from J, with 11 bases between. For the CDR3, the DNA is TGTGCCAGCAGCTTAGGTTGGGGGGCGACAGATACGCAGTATTTT. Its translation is CASSLGWGATDTQYF.

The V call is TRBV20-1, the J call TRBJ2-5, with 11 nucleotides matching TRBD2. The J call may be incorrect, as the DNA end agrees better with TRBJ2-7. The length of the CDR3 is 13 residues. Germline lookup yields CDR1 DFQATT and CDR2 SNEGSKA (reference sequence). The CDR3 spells CSAGLAGSYEQYF. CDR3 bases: TGCAGTGCTGGACTAGCGGGTTCCTACGAGCAGTACTTC.

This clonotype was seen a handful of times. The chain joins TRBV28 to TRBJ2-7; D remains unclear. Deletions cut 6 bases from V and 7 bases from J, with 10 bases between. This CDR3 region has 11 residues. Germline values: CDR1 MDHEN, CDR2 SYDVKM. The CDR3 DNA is TGTGCCAGCAGCCCCCGGTGGGAGCAGTACTTC. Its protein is CASSPRWEQYF.

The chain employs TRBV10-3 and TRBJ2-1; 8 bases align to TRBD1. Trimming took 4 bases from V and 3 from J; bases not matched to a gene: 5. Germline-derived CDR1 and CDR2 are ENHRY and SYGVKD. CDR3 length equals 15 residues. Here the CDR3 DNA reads TGTGCCATCAGTGCCGGGACAGGACTCTACAATGAGCAGTTCTTC. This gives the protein CAISAGTGLYNEQFF.

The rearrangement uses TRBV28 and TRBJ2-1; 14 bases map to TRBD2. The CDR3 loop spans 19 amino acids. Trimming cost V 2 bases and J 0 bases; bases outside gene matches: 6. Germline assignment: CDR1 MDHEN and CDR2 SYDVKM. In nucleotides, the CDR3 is TGTGCCAGCAGTTTAGGACTAGCGGGAGGTAGTAGCTCCTACAATGAGCAGTTCTTC. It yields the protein CASSLGLAGGSSSYNEQFF.

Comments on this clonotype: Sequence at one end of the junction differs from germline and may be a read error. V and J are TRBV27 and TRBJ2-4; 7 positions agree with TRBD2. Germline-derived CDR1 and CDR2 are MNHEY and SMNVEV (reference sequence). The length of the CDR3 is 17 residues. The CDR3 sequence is CASSPGLGPGAKNIRYF. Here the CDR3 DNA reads TGTGCCAGCAGTCCTGGACTAGGTCCGGGAGCCAAAAACATTCGGTACTTC.

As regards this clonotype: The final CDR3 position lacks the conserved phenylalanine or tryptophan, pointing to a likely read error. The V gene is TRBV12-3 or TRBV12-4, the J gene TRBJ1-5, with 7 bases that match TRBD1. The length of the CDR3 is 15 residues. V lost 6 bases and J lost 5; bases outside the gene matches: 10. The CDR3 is CASRRSGTEYQPQHL. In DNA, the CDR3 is TGTGCCAGCAGACGCTCCGGGACAGAGTATCAGCCCCAGCATTTG.

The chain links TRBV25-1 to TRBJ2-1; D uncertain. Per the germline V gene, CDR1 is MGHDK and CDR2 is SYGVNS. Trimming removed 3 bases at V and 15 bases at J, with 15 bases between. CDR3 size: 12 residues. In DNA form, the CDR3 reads TGTGCCAGCAGTGACGGTATCGAGAGTCCGTTCTTC. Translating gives CASSDGIESPFF.

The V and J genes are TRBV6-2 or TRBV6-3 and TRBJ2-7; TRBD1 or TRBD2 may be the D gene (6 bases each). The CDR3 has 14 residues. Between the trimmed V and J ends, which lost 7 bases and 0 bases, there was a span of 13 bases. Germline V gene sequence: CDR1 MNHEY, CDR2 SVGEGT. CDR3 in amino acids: CASILGGASYEQYF. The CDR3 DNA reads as TGTGCCAGCATACTCGGGGGCGCCTCCTACGAGCAGTACTTC.

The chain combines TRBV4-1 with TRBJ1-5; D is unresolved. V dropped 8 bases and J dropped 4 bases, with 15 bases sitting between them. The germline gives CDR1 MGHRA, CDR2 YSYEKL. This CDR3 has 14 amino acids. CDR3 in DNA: TGCGCCAGCGCCGATGCGGGTCGGAATCAGCCCCAGCATTTT. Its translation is CASADAGRNQPQHF.

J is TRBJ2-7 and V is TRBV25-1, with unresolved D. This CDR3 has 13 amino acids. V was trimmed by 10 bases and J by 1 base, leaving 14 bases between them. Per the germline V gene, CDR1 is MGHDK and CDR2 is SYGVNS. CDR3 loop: CATQAGLSYEQYF. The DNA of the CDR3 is TGTGCCACTCAGGCCGGTTTGTCCTACGAGCAGTACTTC.

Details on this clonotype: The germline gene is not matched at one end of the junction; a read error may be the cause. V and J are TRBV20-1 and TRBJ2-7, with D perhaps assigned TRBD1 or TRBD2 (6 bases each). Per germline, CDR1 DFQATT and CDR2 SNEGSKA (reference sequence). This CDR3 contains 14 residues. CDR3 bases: TGCAGTGCCTGGGGGGAGACAGGCTCCAACGAGCAGTACTTC. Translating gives CSAWGETGSNEQYF.

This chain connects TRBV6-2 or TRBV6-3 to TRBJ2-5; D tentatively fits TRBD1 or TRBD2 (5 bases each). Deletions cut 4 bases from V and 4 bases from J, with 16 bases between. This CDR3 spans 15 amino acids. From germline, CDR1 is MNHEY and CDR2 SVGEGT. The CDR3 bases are TGTGCCAGCAGTTCCGAAACCGGGACCATAGAGACCCAGTACTTC. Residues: CASSSETGTIETQYF.

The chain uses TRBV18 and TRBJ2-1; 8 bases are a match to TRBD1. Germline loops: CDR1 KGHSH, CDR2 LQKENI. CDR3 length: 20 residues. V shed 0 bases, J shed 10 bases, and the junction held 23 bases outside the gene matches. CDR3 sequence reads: CASSPPIGSGGYRGTYEQFF. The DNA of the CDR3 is TGTGCCAGCTCACCACCGATAGGGTCAGGGGGCTACCGCGGGACCTACGAGCAGTTCTTC.

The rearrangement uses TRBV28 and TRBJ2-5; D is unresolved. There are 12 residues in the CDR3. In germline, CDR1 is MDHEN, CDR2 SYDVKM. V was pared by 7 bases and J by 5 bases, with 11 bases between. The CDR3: CASTTILETQYF. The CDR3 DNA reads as TGTGCCAGCACAACGATCTTGGAGACCCAGTACTTC.

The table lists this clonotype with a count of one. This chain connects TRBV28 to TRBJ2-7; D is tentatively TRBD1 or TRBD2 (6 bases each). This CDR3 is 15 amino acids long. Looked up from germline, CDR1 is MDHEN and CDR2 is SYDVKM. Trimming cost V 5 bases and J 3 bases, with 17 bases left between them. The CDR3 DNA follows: TGTGCCAGCAGTCCCCTGGGGGGCCCGATCTACGAGCAGTACTTC. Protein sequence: CASSPLGGPIYEQYF.